This T cell receptor beta chain derives from a study of cytomegalovirus exposure and HLA in healthy donors. At the level of the study: There were 88 million or so unique TCRs (from HLA-typed donors) in an early data release.

After removal of 5 bases from V and 6 bases from J, the junction contained 4 bases not matched to a gene. The CDR3 runs to 13 residues. Germline values: CDR1 SGHTA, CDR2 FQGNSA. The PCR used 60 Vbeta and 13 Jbeta primers. Clones were read by immunoSEQ multiplex PCR, and TCRdb kept only the in-frame ones, dropping some. The sample includes under 200,000 clones, just over 75% seen only once; the top ten take approximately 2%. The chain uses TRBV7-2 and TRBJ2-7; TRBD1 matches 10 bases. The sequence derives from a woman between 25 and 40 years old in good health and CMV-seropositive. The material sequenced was PBMCs. CDR3 nucleotides: TGTGCCAGCAGCCCTAGACAGGGGGCCGAGCAGTACTTC. Its translation is CASSPRQGAEQYF.